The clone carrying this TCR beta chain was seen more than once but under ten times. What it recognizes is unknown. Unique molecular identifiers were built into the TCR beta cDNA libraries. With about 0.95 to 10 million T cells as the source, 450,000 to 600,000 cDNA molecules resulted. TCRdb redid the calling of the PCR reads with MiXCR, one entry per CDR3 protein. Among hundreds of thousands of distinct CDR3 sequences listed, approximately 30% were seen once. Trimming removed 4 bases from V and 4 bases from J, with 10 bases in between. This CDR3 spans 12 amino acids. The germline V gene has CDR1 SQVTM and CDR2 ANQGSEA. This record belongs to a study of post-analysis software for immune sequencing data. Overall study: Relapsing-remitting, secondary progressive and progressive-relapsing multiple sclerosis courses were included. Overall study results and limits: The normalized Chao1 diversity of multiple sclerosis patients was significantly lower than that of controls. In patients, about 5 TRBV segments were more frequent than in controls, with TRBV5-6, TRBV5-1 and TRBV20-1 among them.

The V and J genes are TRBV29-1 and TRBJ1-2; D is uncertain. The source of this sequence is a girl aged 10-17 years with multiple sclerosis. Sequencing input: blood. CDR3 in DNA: TGCAGCGTTGGGGTCACCAGCTATGGCTACACCTTC. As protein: CSVGVTSYGYTF.